The rows below give T cell receptor beta chains drawn from one sample of a study of CD8 T cells in Susac syndrome. TCRdb reprocessed the immunoSEQ multiplex PCR reads via MiXCR and lists one record per CDR3 protein. This sample has 200,000 to 300,000 distinct CDR3 sequences, with 90% to 97% found just once. The sequenced sample consisted of CD4+ T cells from PBMCs. The source of these receptors is a human donor with Susac syndrome. The CDR3 runs from the conserved cysteine through the conserved F or W.

v_gene	j_gene	CDR3aa
TRBV20-1	TRBJ2-7	CSASRGYEQYF
TRBV30	TRBJ2-5	CAWASQETQYF
TRBV5-1	TRBJ1-2	CASSLAGGTTLKGYTF
TRBV12-3/TRBV12-4	TRBJ1-1	CASRPQGVDTEAFF
TRBV18	TRBJ2-5	CASSPPSSETQYF
TRBV27	TRBJ2-1	CASSRGTGDVNEQFF
TRBV29-1	TRBJ1-1	CSVTFTGWDTEAFF
TRBV20-1	TRBJ2-3	CSANPEYTDTQYF
TRBV30	TRBJ1-2	CAWSAQGAGGYTF
TRBV4-1	TRBJ2-6	CASSPMGLDSGANVLTF
TRBV4-1	TRBJ2-3	CASSQAGLAGGLSTDTQYF
TRBV6-5	TRBJ1-2	CASSQSPGSFGGYTF
TRBV12-3/TRBV12-4	TRBJ2-5	CASSLGGTTQETQYF
TRBV6-5	TRBJ2-5	CASSYRSGKETQYF
TRBV6-6	TRBJ2-7	CASSYSVGSYYEQYF
TRBV3-1	TRBJ1-2	CASSQDVAGGLMGYTF
TRBV28	TRBJ2-7	CASASPGKEQYF
TRBV28	TRBJ1-2	CASSHRQGSGYTF
TRBV29-1	TRBJ2-5	CSVDRTGNQETQYF
TRBV20-1	TRBJ1-4	CSARGPTGASEKLFF
TRBV20-1	TRBJ2-7	CSARVGYLGDGEQYF
TRBV6-6	TRBJ2-7	CATAEWSYEQYF
TRBV15	TRBJ2-5	CATSRGIAGESQETQYF
TRBV9	TRBJ2-2	CASSVALSGKTGELFF
TRBV20-1	TRBJ2-5	CSASRLAGGETQYF
TRBV9	TRBJ1-5	CASSPGNAQPQHF
TRBV27	TRBJ1-5	CASISQGGAQHF
TRBV7-2	TRBJ2-5	CASSSPFGAQETQYF
TRBV20-1	TRBJ2-5	CSAASRGTQYF
TRBV5-1	TRBJ1-1	CASSPPGADEAFF
TRBV5-1	TRBJ2-5	CASALADLETQYF
TRBV20-1	TRBJ1-1	CSARRQGTVRAEAFF
TRBV29-1	TRBJ1-2	CSVEEARTYYGYTF
TRBV3-1	TRBJ2-5	CASSLDTLETQYF
TRBV3-1	TRBJ2-1	CASSQVSRSYNEQFF
TRBV12-3/TRBV12-4	TRBJ2-1	CASSRDRGLEQFF
TRBV11-1	TRBJ2-1	CASSLGNSGRSNEQFF
TRBV12-3/TRBV12-4	TRBJ2-5	CASSFQVPGGTQYF
TRBV6-5	TRBJ1-2	CASRKDRVLGYTF
TRBV29-1	TRBJ2-5	CSHSGLAPKGETQYF
TRBV29-1	TRBJ2-2	CSVDKGAAGELFF
TRBV20-1	TRBJ1-4	CSAYGDRLEGKLFF
TRBV3-1	TRBJ2-7	CASSQTTGNEQYF
TRBV29-1	TRBJ1-2	CSVENREGGYTF
TRBV12-3/TRBV12-4	TRBJ2-1	CASSLLLAGVVEQFF
TRBV12-3/TRBV12-4	TRBJ1-1	CASSLGVSHRRAEAFF
TRBV20-1	TRBJ2-2	CSARLAGGRDTGELFF
TRBV25-1	TRBJ1-4	CASSVGVMATNEKLFF
TRBV9	TRBJ1-2	CASSVVYGGYTF
TRBV3-1	TRBJ1-1	CASSQAGTGKTFF
TRBV11-3	TRBJ2-5	CASSLGTGGSRETQYF
TRBV2	TRBJ1-5	CASSQAPIWNSVGQPQHF